This T cell receptor beta chain was sequenced in a study of cytomegalovirus exposure and HLA in healthy donors. This CDR3 has 16 residues. The J segment lost 6 bases and the V segment lost 7 bases, leaving 14 bases of the junction unmatched. Germline-derived CDR1 and CDR2 are SGHRS and YFSETQ. Researchers ran the PCR with 60 Vbeta and 13 Jbeta primers. Sequencing used immunoSEQ multiplex PCR; TCRdb keeps in-frame clones, though not all of them. The sample has approximately 140,000 clones, around three quarters seen once. The source is a man in his forties or fifties in good health and CMV-seropositive. This chain connects TRBV5-1 to TRBJ2-2; TRBD1 matches at 8 bases. The sample taken for sequencing was PBMCs. The CDR3 loop is CASSIAQIRGPGELFF. The CDR3, as DNA: TGCGCCAGCTCGATTGCCCAAATCAGGGGGCCCGGGGAGCTGTTTTTT.